Listed below are T cell receptor beta chains from one sample, sequenced in a study of PD-1 blockade in classical Hodgkin lymphoma. Sequencing used immunoSEQ multiplex PCR; TCRdb keeps in-frame clones, though not all of them. The sample gives some 15,000 clones, approximately 80% of which show up once; approximately 37% is in the top ten. Sequenced here: peripheral blood mononuclear cells (PBMCs), sampled before the second cycle of nivolumab. The receptors shown here come from a human donor with classical Hodgkin lymphoma. CDR3s include the opening cysteine and the closing phenylalanine or tryptophan. The D gene is left open where the match is weak. Expanded clones are given a class, and other clones once, few, many or no size at all.

V gene	D gene	J gene	clone size	CDR3 DNA	CDR3 protein
TRBV6-5	TRBD2	TRBJ2-1	.	TGTGCCAGCAGTTACTCGGGAGGGTACACCATCAATGAGCAGTTCTTC	CASSYSGGYTINEQFF
TRBV7-2	.	TRBJ1-2	.	TGTGCCAGCAGCCCTGGACAGCGATGGGGTGGCTACACCTTC	CASSPGQRWGGYTF
TRBV28	.	TRBJ1-3	.	TGTGCCAGCAGTCTGGCAAACACCATATATTTT	CASSLANTIYF
TRBV5-6	TRBD2	TRBJ2-5	.	TGTGCCAGCAGCTTGGCGTCTAGCGGGTTCCAAGAGACCCAGTACTTC	CASSLASSGFQETQYF
TRBV4-2	TRBD1	TRBJ1-4	.	TGTGCCAGCAGCCAAGAGACAGGGTACATTCGGGCAACTAATGAAAAACTGTTTTTT	CASSQETGYIRATNEKLFF
TRBV7-3	TRBD2	TRBJ2-5	.	TGTGCCAGCAGCCCCTCCCCTAGCGGGAGGTTCCAAGAGACCCAGTACTTC	CASSPSPSGRFQETQYF
TRBV10-3	.	TRBJ2-3	.	TGTGCCATCAGTTCCGGGACCTCTAGCACAGATACGCAGTATTTT	CAISSGTSSTDTQYF
TRBV4-2	.	TRBJ2-7	.	TGTGCCAGCAGCCAAGTGGGGGTGTACGAGCAGTACTTC	CASSQVGVYEQYF
TRBV6-1	TRBD1	TRBJ1-2	.	TGTGCCAGCAGTCCGCGACAGGGGGCAAGGGTTGGCTACACCTTC	CASSPRQGARVGYTF
TRBV5-1	.	TRBJ1-1	.	TGCGCCAGCAGCTTGAGAATTGGATTTGAAGCTTTCTTT	CASSLRIGFEAFF
TRBV19	.	TRBJ2-7	.	TGTGCCAGTAGTATCAAGGCAGGGGGGGGATACGAGCAGTACTTC	CASSIKAGGGYEQYF
TRBV5-1	.	TRBJ1-5	.	TGCGCCAGCAGCTTGGATCCGTGGGGGACGGATAGCAATCAGCCCCAGCATTTT	CASSLDPWGTDSNQPQHF
TRBV5-1	.	TRBJ2-7	.	TGCGCCAGCAGCTTGGACCGCCGGAGCGAGCAGTACTTC	CASSLDRRSEQYF
TRBV6-6	.	TRBJ2-1	once	TGTGCCAGCAGTTTGGGGAGAAGGGGCCCTGTCAATGAGCAGTTCTTC	CASSLGRRGPVNEQFF
TRBV7-3	.	TRBJ2-2	few	TGTGCCAGCAGCTCAGACAGGAACACCGGGGAGCTGTTTTTT	CASSSDRNTGELFF
TRBV15	TRBD1	TRBJ2-2	.	TGTGCCACCAGCACGGAGACAGGGTCCACCGGGGAGCTGTTTTTT	CATSTETGSTGELFF
TRBV6-1	TRBD1	TRBJ1-4	.	TGTGCCAGCAGTGGCCTCCGGGACAGTAATGAAAAACTGTTTTTT	CASSGLRDSNEKLFF
TRBV7-3	.	TRBJ2-7	once	TGTGCCAGCTGCCGGGAGAAGACCTACGAGCAGTACTTC	CASCREKTYEQYF
TRBV19	TRBD1	TRBJ1-5	.	TGTGCCAGTAGTACGCGACAGGGGGGTCAGCCCCAGCATTTT	CASSTRQGGQPQHF
TRBV9	.	TRBJ1-6	.	TGTGCCAGCAGCGTAGACCCGGGACCAAATTCACCCCTCCACTTT	CASSVDPGPNSPLHF
TRBV25-1	.	TRBJ2-1	.	TGTGCCAGCAGTTCTAGGGAGCAAGACAATGAGCAGTTCTTC	CASSSREQDNEQFF
TRBV9	TRBD2	TRBJ2-1	.	TGTGCCAGCAGCATAAGCGGGAGGGGGTACAATGAGCAGTTCTTC	CASSISGRGYNEQFF
TRBV5-6	TRBD1	TRBJ1-6	.	TGTGCCAGCAGCTTGGAATACAGGGGTACCCTCCACTTT	CASSLEYRGTLHF
TRBV4-1	TRBD2	TRBJ2-5	.	TGCGCCAGCAGCCAAGATGGGAGGGAAGCAGAGACCCAGTACTTC	CASSQDGREAETQYF
TRBV6-5	TRBD1	TRBJ2-7	.	TGTGCCGGCACGGCATCCGGGACAGGGCACCGCGAGCAGTACTTC	CAGTASGTGHREQYF
TRBV6-5	.	TRBJ2-7	.	TGTGCCAGCAGTTACGGGACAACCTACGAGCAGTACTTC	CASSYGTTYEQYF
TRBV7-6	TRBD1	TRBJ2-1	.	TGTGCCAGCAGCTTAATCCCACAGGGGCAGGGTGACGATGAGCAGTTCTTC	CASSLIPQGQGDDEQFF
TRBV10-3	TRBD1	TRBJ1-5	.	TGTGCCATCAGTGAAGCCGGGACAGGGGCTAATCAGCCCCAGCATTTT	CAISEAGTGANQPQHF
TRBV28	.	TRBJ1-5	medium-sized	TGTGCCAGCAGTTTATGGATGGGACAAACCCGCAATCAGCCCCAGCATTTT	CASSLWMGQTRNQPQHF
TRBV5-1	.	TRBJ2-7	.	TGCGCCAGCAGCTTGGGGGGCGAGCAGTACTTC	CASSLGGEQYF
TRBV6-5	TRBD1	TRBJ2-3	.	TGTGCCAGCAGCCGACAGGGACCAGATACGCAGTATTTT	CASSRQGPDTQYF
TRBV27	.	TRBJ2-3	.	TGTGCCAGCAGTTTAGATTCCCTGGGCACAGATACGCAGTATTTT	CASSLDSLGTDTQYF
TRBV5-8	.	TRBJ1-2	once	TGTGCCAGCAGCTTGGTCGGGGTGAGCTATGGCTACACCTTC	CASSLVGVSYGYTF
TRBV30	TRBD2	TRBJ2-7	few	TGTGCCTGGAGTACCGGGAGGACCGAGCAGTACTTC	CAWSTGRTEQYF
TRBV5-1	.	TRBJ2-3	.	TGCGCCAGCAGCTTGGTCGCGGATAGCACAGATACGCAGTATTTT	CASSLVADSTDTQYF
TRBV13	.	TRBJ2-4	.	TGTGCCAGCAGCACTCTTCGAGGGTTTCAGTACTTC	CASSTLRGFQYF
TRBV7-3	.	TRBJ2-1	.	TGTGCCAGCAGCCCAAGACAGTCCCTTTACAATGAGCAGTTCTTC	CASSPRQSLYNEQFF
TRBV10-3	.	TRBJ2-5	few	TGTGCCATCAGTGAGTCTTGGGAGACCCAGTACTTC	CAISESWETQYF
TRBV7-9	TRBD2	TRBJ2-1	few	TGTGCCAGCAGCTTAGGCTCAGCGGGAGGGTACAATGAGCAGTTCTTC	CASSLGSAGGYNEQFF
TRBV6-5	TRBD1	TRBJ2-2	.	TGTGCCAGCAGACCTTACAGGGGGCTCACCGGGGAGCTGTTTTTT	CASRPYRGLTGELFF
TRBV7-6	.	TRBJ2-1	.	TGTGCCAGCAGCTTAGCGCCTCGTCAGGGTAGCGGATACAATGAGCAGTTCTTC	CASSLAPRQGSGYNEQFF
TRBV6-1	TRBD1	TRBJ2-7	.	TGTGCCAGCAGAGCCGGGACAGGGACCTACGAGCAGTACTTC	CASRAGTGTYEQYF
TRBV9	TRBD1	TRBJ2-2	.	TGTGCCAGCAGTACAGGGGCGGCGAACACCGGGGAGCTGTTTTTT	CASSTGAANTGELFF
TRBV28	.	TRBJ1-2	.	TGTGCCAGCACCGGTGGAGGTAACTATGGCTACACCTTC	CASTGGGNYGYTF
TRBV7-9	TRBD2	TRBJ2-7	.	TGTGCCAGCAGCTCCCGTAGCGGGAGCTTGAACGAGCAGTACTTC	CASSSRSGSLNEQYF
TRBV7-9	TRBD1	TRBJ1-1	.	TGTGCCAGCAGCTTGGGGACAGGGTACGAGACTGAAGCTTTCTTT	CASSLGTGYETEAFF
TRBV6-6	.	TRBJ1-2	.	TGTGCCAGCAGTACCCGGGTGCTGTGGGGTGGCTACACCTTC	CASSTRVLWGGYTF
TRBV6-1	.	TRBJ2-3	.	TGTGCCAGCAGTGAACGTAGGGGAACGCAGTATTTT	CASSERRGTQYF
TRBV15	.	TRBJ2-3	.	TGTGCCACCTCACCAGGCACAGATACGCAGTATTTT	CATSPGTDTQYF
TRBV4-1	TRBD2	TRBJ2-1	.	TGCGCCAGCAGCCAAGATCTGTTTGGGCTAGCGGGGAAGTATGGCAATGAGCAGTTCTTC	CASSQDLFGLAGKYGNEQFF
TRBV4-1	TRBD1	TRBJ1-4	.	TGCGCCAGCAGCCCGGGACAGGGCGATGAAAAACTGTTTTTT	CASSPGQGDEKLFF